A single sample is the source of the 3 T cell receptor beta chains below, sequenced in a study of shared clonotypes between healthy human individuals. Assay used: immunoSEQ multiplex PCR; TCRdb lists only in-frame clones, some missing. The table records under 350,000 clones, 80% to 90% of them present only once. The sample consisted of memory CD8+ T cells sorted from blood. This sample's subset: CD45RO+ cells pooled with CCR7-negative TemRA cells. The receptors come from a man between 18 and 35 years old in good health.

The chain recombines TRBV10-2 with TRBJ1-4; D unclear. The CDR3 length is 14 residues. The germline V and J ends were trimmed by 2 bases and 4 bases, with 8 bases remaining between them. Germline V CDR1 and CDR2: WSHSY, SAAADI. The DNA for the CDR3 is TGCGCCAGCAGTGAGGGTTGGGGTAATGAAAAACTGTTTTTT. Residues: CASSEGWGNEKLFF.

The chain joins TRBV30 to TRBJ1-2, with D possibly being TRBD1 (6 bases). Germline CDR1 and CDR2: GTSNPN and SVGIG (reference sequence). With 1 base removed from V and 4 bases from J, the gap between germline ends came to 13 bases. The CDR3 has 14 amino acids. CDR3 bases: TGTGCCTGGAGTGGCGGGGGCACTGTCTATGGCTACACCTTC. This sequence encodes CAWSGGGTVYGYTF.

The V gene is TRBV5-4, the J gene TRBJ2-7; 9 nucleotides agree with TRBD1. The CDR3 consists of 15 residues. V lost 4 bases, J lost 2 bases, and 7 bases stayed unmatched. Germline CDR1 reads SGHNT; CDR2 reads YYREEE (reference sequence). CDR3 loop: CASSNDRGEAYEQYF. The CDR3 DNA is TGTGCCAGCAGCAACGACAGGGGGGAAGCCTACGAGCAGTACTTC.